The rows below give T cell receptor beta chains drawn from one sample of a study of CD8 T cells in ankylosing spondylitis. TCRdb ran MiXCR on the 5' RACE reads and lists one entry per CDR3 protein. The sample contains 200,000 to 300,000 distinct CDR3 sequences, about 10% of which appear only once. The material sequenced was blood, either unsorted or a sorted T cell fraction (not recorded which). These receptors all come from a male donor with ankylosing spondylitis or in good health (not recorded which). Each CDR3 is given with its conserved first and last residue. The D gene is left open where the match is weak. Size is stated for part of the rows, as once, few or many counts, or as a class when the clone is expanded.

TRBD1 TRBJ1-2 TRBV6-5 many CASSYFQGADGYTF TGTGCCAGCAGTTACTTCCAGGGGGCCGACGGCTACACCTTC
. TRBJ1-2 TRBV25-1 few CASSETSGANGYTF TGTGCCAGCAGTGAAACCTCAGGGGCCAATGGCTACACCTTC
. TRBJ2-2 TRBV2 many CASSTGTGELFF TGTGCCAGCAGCACCGGAACCGGGGAGCTGTTTTTT
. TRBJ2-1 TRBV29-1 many CSVATSYNEQFF TGCAGCGTTGCAACCTCCTACAATGAGCAGTTCTTC
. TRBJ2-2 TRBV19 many CASEADLNTGELFF TGTGCCAGTGAGGCGGACCTGAACACCGGGGAGCTGTTTTTT
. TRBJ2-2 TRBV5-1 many CASSVSLPNTGELFF TGCGCCAGCAGCGTCAGTCTTCCGAACACCGGGGAGCTGTTTTTT
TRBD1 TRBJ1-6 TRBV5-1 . CASSLEISADRDGSPLHF TGCGCCAGCAGCTTGGAAATCTCCGCGGACAGGGACGGTTCACCCCTCCACTTT
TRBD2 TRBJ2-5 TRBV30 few CAWSGGPGGQYF TGTGCCTGGAGTGGGGGACCGGGGGGCCAGTACTTC
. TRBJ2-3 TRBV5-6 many CASGPASGADTQYF TGTGCCAGCGGACCCGCTTCCGGGGCAGATACGCAGTATTTT
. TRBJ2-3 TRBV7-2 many CASSLGFVDPGTDTQYF TGTGCCAGCAGCTTAGGGTTTGTTGATCCGGGGACAGATACGCAGTATTTT
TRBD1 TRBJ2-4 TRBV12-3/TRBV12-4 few CASSRTGTGGDIQYF TGTGCCAGCAGCCGCACCGGGACAGGCGGGGACATTCAGTACTTC
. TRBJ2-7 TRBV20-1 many CSASTRGYEQYF TGCAGTGCTAGCACACGGGGCTACGAGCAGTACTTC
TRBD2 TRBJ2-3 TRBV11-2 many CASSRREGVDTQYF TGTGCCAGCAGCCGCCGGGAGGGGGTAGATACGCAGTATTTT
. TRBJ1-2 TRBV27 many CASSLGSANYGYTF TGTGCCAGCAGTTTGGGTTCGGCGAACTATGGCTACACCTTC
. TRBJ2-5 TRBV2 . CASTYRSEETQYF TGTGCCAGCACCTATAGGTCCGAAGAGACCCAGTACTTC
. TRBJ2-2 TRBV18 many CASSPPGSLETGELFF TGTGCCAGCTCACCACCGGGATCGCTAGAGACCGGGGAGCTGTTTTTT
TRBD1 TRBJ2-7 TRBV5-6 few CASPLLTGQGKSSYEQYF TGTGCCAGCCCGCTCCTGACGGGACAGGGTAAAAGCTCCTACGAGCAGTACTTC
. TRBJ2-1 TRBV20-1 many CSASRLTGFYNEQFF TGCAGTGCTAGTAGACTGACCGGGTTCTACAATGAGCAGTTCTTC
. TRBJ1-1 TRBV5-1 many CASSSLTAGGTEAFF TGCGCCAGCAGCTCCTTGACAGCCGGTGGCACTGAAGCTTTCTTT
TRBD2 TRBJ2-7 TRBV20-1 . CSARDRALAGGNEQYF TGCAGTGCTAGAGATAGGGCCCTAGCGGGGGGGAACGAGCAGTACTTC
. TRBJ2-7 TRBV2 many CASVRGPGAYEQYF TGTGCCAGCGTAAGGGGCCCGGGGGCCTACGAGCAGTACTTC
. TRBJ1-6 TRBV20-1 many CSATPGLNSPLHF TGCAGTGCTACTCCGGGCCTTAATTCACCCCTCCACTTT
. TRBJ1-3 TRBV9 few CASSVYPSQLSGNTIYF TGTGCCAGCAGCGTATACCCTTCTCAGCTCTCTGGAAACACCATATATTTT
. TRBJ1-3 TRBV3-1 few CASSDPGQGTTIYF TGTGCCAGCAGCGACCCTGGGCAAGGTACCACCATATATTTT
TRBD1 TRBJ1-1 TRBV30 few CAWSDRGSTEAFF TGTGCCTGGAGCGACAGGGGAAGCACTGAAGCTTTCTTT
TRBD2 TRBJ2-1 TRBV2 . CASSDPGGAYNEQFF TGTGCCAGCAGTGACCCGGGGGGAGCATACAATGAGCAGTTCTTC
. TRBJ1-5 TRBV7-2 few CASSLGGRENPPQHF TGTGCCAGCAGCTTAGGGGGGCGGGAAAATCCGCCCCAGCATTTT